This T cell receptor beta chain was recorded in a study of cytomegalovirus exposure and HLA in healthy donors. Overall study results and limits: The only immune exposure information that was available was CMV serostatus. HLA alleles showed associations with 16,951 TCR beta sequences in a later analysis, at a 0.05 false discovery rate. For cytomegalovirus status, the classifier reportedly gave diagnoses with high specificity and sensitivity. Later on, a genetic analysis was performed. It linked a missense variant in DCLRE1C with V- and J-gene trimming of TCR beta.

Germline-derived CDR1 and CDR2 are SGHRS and YFSETQ. The CDR3 loop spans 15 amino acids. V was pared by 4 bases and J by 2 bases, with 14 bases between. The study ran its PCR with 60 Vbeta and 13 Jbeta primers. Repertoires were generated with immunoSEQ multiplex PCR, while TCRdb's copy carries only in-frame clones and drops some. Here the sample spans roughly 200,000 clones, 73% being singletons. A word on this clone: The antigen remains undetermined.

The sequence derives from a woman aged 25 to 39 in good health and CMV-seronegative. The V and J genes are TRBV5-1 and TRBJ2-3; TRBD2 is a possible D gene (5 bases). The sample was PBMCs. CDR3: CASSRDGLYTDTQYF. As DNA, the CDR3 is TGCGCCAGCAGCCGGGATGGACTCTACACAGATACGCAGTATTTT.